The rows below give T cell receptor beta chains drawn from one sample of a study of OX40 agonist ivuxolimab in advanced cancers. Repertoires were generated with immunoSEQ multiplex PCR, while TCRdb's copy carries only in-frame clones and drops some. The top ten hold approximately 10% of the sample, which has approximately 45,000 clones, about 93% seen once. The sample was CD4+ or CD8+ T cells sorted from blood, taken in a trial of the OX40 agonist ivuxolimab. The receptors here all came from an adult with an advanced solid tumor such as melanoma, head and neck, liver or kidney cancer. CDR3s include the opening cysteine and the closing phenylalanine or tryptophan. The D gene is left open where the match is weak. Not all rows give a size; the values are once, few, many and, for expanded clones, a class.

>TRBV10-3|TRBD1|-|TRBJ2-7
CAIKPGQGATLPSGSYEQYF
TGTGCCATCAAGCCGGGACAGGGGGCTACCCTCCCCAGCGGCTCCTACGAGCAGTACTTC
>TRBV5-5|-|-|TRBJ2-7
CASSLSQGLREQYF
TGTGCCAGCAGCTTGTCACAGGGATTACGGGAGCAGTACTTC
>TRBV27|-|-|TRBJ2-5
CASSPGLGQETQYF
TGTGCCAGCAGTCCTGGACTCGGACAAGAGACCCAGTACTTC
>TRBV9|TRBD2|-|TRBJ2-1
CASKSGTSGSRLDNEQFF
TGTGCCAGCAAGTCCGGGACTAGCGGGAGTCGGTTAGACAATGAGCAGTTCTTC
>TRBV14|-|-|TRBJ1-2
CASSQEHGNYGYTF
TGTGCCAGCAGCCAAGAACACGGAAATTATGGCTACACCTTC
>TRBV29-1|TRBD2|-|TRBJ2-7
CSVVSGSKAYEQYF
TGCAGCGTCGTCAGCGGGAGCAAGGCCTACGAGCAGTACTTC
>TRBV11-2|TRBD2|-|TRBJ2-7
CASSSAGILGRMNYEQYF
TGTGCCAGCAGCTCAGCGGGGATACTAGGGCGGATGAACTACGAGCAGTACTTC
>TRBV5-1|-|-|TRBJ2-1
CASSLHPDRAYNEQFF
TGCGCCAGCAGCCTGCACCCAGACCGAGCCTACAATGAGCAGTTCTTC
>TRBV6-5|TRBD2|-|TRBJ2-1
CASSTSDYNEQFF
TGTGCCAGCAGCACTAGCGATTACAATGAGCAGTTCTTC
>TRBV27|-|-|TRBJ1-1
CASSPTGVANTEAFF
TGTGCCAGCAGTCCCACGGGGGTGGCGAACACTGAAGCTTTCTTT
>TRBV4-2|-|few|TRBJ1-1
CASSQERAATAVVF
TGTGCCAGCAGCCAAGAGAGGGCAGCTACGGCTGTTGTCTTT
>TRBV27|-|-|TRBJ1-2
CASSPVTGGNYYGYTF
TGTGCCAGCAGTCCAGTAACGGGGGGGAATTACTATGGCTACACCTTC
>TRBV6-5|-|-|TRBJ2-7
CASSYGRGYEQYF
TGTGCCAGCAGTTACGGCAGGGGCTACGAGCAGTACTTC
>TRBV6-1|TRBD2|-|TRBJ2-2
CASSTRGESTGELFF
TGTGCCAGCAGTACTCGGGGGGAGAGCACCGGGGAGCTGTTTTTT
>TRBV2|TRBD2|-|TRBJ2-7
CASSRRDYYEQYF
TGTGCCAGCAGTCGAAGGGACTACTACGAGCAGTACTTC
>TRBV12-5|-|-|TRBJ2-3
CASGSSRSTDTQYF
TGTGCTAGTGGTTCCAGTCGGAGCACAGATACGCAGTATTTT
>TRBV19|TRBD2|-|TRBJ2-1
CASRDGLADIYNEQFF
TGTGCCAGTAGGGACGGACTAGCGGACATCTACAATGAGCAGTTCTTC
>TRBV5-4|TRBD2|-|TRBJ2-3
CASSLGGRADTQYF
TGTGCCAGCAGCTTGGGCGGGAGAGCGGATACGCAGTATTTT
>TRBV27|TRBD2|-|TRBJ2-1
CASTAGTSGKNEQFF
TGTGCCAGCACGGCCGGGACTAGCGGGAAGAATGAGCAGTTCTTC
>TRBV7-9|-|-|TRBJ2-1
CASSLRTTYNEQFF
TGTGCCAGCAGCCTGCGGACTACCTACAATGAGCAGTTCTTC
>TRBV5-4|-|-|TRBJ1-1
CASSLDGGQDTTEAFF
TGTGCCAGCAGCTTGGATGGGGGACAAGACACCACTGAAGCTTTCTTT
>TRBV23-1|-|-|TRBJ2-1
CASSHGGNEQFF
TGCGCCAGCAGTCATGGGGGGAATGAGCAGTTCTTC
>TRBV4-3|TRBD1|-|TRBJ1-5
CASSQGRDRGWPQHF
TGCGCCAGCAGCCAAGGTCGGGACAGGGGATGGCCCCAGCATTTT
>TRBV6-1|-|-|TRBJ2-7
CASSERPRPPYEQYF
TGTGCCAGCAGTGAAAGGCCGAGGCCCCCCTACGAGCAGTACTTC
>TRBV13|-|-|TRBJ2-1
CASSLGGPYNEQFF
TGTGCCAGCAGCTTAGGGGGGCCCTACAATGAGCAGTTCTTC
>TRBV28|-|-|TRBJ2-2
CASSLRGGGGELFF
TGTGCCAGCAGTTTAAGGGGAGGAGGCGGGGAGCTGTTTTTT
>TRBV9|-|-|TRBJ2-3
CASSVAHTDTQYF
TGTGCCAGCAGCGTAGCTCATACAGATACGCAGTATTTT
>TRBV9|-|-|TRBJ2-1
CASSGLTGALQFF
TGTGCCAGCAGCGGTCTGACAGGAGCTCTACAGTTCTTC
>TRBV7-2|-|-|TRBJ1-1
CASSLGLGATEAFF
TGTGCCAGCAGCTTAGGTTTAGGGGCCACTGAAGCTTTCTTT
>TRBV7-9|-|-|TRBJ2-1
CASTVGSSYNEQFF
TGTGCCAGCACTGTCGGGAGCTCCTACAATGAGCAGTTCTTC
>TRBV29-1|TRBD2|-|TRBJ2-1
CSVEDRASGSYEQFF
TGCAGCGTTGAAGATCGAGCTAGCGGGAGCTATGAGCAGTTCTTC
>TRBV9|-|-|TRBJ1-1
CASSVGGITGAFF
TGTGCCAGCAGCGTAGGGGGGATAACGGGAGCTTTCTTT
>TRBV7-9|-|-|TRBJ2-7
CASSLQGIYEQYF
TGTGCCAGCAGCTTACAGGGGATCTACGAGCAGTACTTC
>TRBV4-1|TRBD2|-|TRBJ2-7
CASSQDRAGGYEQYF
TGCGCCAGCAGCCAAGATCGAGCGGGAGGGTACGAGCAGTACTTC
>TRBV7-9|TRBD1|-|TRBJ2-5
CASSSDTGARIGTQYF
TGTGCCAGCAGCTCCGATACAGGGGCCAGGATTGGGACCCAGTACTTC
>TRBV19|TRBD2|-|TRBJ2-3
CASRGLAGDFGPQGTDTQYF
TGTGCCAGTAGGGGACTAGCGGGAGATTTTGGTCCTCAGGGCACAGATACGCAGTATTTT
>TRBV14|-|-|TRBJ2-7
CASSNGHGQYF
TGTGCCAGCAGCAACGGACACGGGCAGTACTTC
>TRBV9|-|-|TRBJ2-5
CASSVDLPGTQYF
TGTGCCAGCAGCGTAGACCTCCCGGGGACCCAGTACTTC
>TRBV4-3|-|-|TRBJ2-7
CASSQARQTHSYEQYF
TGCGCCAGCAGCCAAGCCCGACAGACGCACTCCTACGAGCAGTACTTC
>TRBV4-3|-|-|TRBJ2-1
CASSQDRKNSLGGSYNEQFF
TGCGCCAGCAGCCAAGATCGAAAAAACTCCCTAGGAGGCTCCTACAATGAGCAGTTCTTC
>TRBV19|-|-|TRBJ2-7
CASSIGITYEQYF
TGTGCCAGTAGTATTGGCATTACCTACGAGCAGTACTTC
>TRBV14|-|-|TRBJ2-1
CASSQALTGEQFF
TGTGCCAGCAGCCAAGCACTCACCGGTGAGCAGTTCTTC
>TRBV27|TRBD2|-|TRBJ2-7
CATAHPGTSSIYEQYF
TGTGCCACCGCCCATCCCGGGACTAGCTCTATCTACGAGCAGTACTTC
>TRBV7-9|TRBD2|-|TRBJ2-1
CASSTRLSGSSYNEQFF
TGTGCCAGCAGCACCCGATTAAGCGGGAGCTCCTACAATGAGCAGTTCTTC
>TRBV27|-|once|TRBJ2-7
CASSLFGGEQYF
TGTGCCAGCAGTTTATTCGGTGGAGAGCAGTACTTC
>TRBV15|-|-|TRBJ2-7
CATSRSWGGHEQYF
TGTGCCACCAGCAGATCGTGGGGCGGTCACGAGCAGTACTTC
>TRBV29-1|-|-|TRBJ2-6
CSVWDWDSGANVLTF
TGCAGTGTCTGGGACTGGGACTCTGGGGCCAACGTCCTGACTTTC
>TRBV18|-|-|TRBJ1-2
CASSPPRRLNYGYTF
TGTGCCAGCTCACCACCGCGGCGGCTGAACTATGGCTACACCTTC
>TRBV6-1|-|-|TRBJ2-7
CASSLGQTYEQYF
TGTGCCAGCAGTCTGGGACAAACCTACGAGCAGTACTTC
>TRBV6-1|-|-|TRBJ1-5
CASIQGSNQPQHF
TGTGCCAGCATCCAGGGTAGCAATCAGCCCCAGCATTTT
>TRBV6-5|-|-|TRBJ1-2
CASSYSTRAGGYTF
TGTGCCAGCAGTTACTCGACCAGGGCGGGGGGCTACACCTTC
>TRBV5-1|-|-|TRBJ2-2
CASSLDETKGANTGELFF
TGCGCCAGCAGCTTGGACGAGACTAAGGGAGCGAACACCGGGGAGCTGTTTTTT
>TRBV2|-|-|TRBJ1-3
CASSDRDEPGNTIYF
TGTGCCAGCAGTGACAGGGACGAACCTGGAAACACCATATATTTT
>TRBV7-6|-|-|TRBJ2-2
CASSFQGGTGELFF
TGTGCCAGCAGCTTCCAAGGCGGGACCGGGGAGCTGTTTTTT